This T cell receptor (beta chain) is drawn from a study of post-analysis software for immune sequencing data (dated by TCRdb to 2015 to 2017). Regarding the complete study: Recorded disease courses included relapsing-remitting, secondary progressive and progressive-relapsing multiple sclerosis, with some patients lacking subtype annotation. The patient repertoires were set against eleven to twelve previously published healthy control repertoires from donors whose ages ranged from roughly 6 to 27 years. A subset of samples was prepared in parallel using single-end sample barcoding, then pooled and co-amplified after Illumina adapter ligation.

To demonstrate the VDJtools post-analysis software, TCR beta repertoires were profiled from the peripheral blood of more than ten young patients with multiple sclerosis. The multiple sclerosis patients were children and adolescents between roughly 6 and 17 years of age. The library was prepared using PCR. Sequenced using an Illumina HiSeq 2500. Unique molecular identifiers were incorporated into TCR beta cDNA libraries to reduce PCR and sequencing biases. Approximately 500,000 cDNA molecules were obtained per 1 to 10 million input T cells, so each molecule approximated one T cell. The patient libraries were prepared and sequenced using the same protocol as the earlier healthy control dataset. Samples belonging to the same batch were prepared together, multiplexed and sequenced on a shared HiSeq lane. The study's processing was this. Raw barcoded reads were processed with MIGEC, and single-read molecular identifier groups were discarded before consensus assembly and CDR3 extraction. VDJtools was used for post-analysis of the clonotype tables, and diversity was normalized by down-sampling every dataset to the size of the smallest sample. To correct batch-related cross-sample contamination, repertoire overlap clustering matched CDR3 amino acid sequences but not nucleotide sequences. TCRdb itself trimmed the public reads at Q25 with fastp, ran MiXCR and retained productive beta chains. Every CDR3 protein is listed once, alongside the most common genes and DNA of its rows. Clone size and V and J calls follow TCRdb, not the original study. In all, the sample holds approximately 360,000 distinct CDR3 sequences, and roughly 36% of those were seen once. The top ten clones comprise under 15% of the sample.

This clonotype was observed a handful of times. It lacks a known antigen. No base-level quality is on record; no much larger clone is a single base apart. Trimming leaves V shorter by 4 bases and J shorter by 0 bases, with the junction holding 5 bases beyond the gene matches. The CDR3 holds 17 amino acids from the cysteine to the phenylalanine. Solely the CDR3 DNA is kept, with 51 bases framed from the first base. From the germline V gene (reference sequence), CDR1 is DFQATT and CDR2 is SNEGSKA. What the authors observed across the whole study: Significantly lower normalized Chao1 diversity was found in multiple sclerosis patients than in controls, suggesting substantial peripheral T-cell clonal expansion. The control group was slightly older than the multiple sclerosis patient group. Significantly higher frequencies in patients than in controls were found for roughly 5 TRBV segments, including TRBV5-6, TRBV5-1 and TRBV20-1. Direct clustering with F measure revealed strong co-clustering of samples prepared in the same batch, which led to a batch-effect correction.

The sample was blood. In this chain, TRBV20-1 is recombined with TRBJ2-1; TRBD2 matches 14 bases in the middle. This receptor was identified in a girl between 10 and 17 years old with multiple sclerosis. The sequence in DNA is TGCAGTGCTATCGGGACTAGCGGGGGCAGCTCCTACAATGAGCAGTTCTTC. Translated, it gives CSAIGTSGGSSYNEQFF.